This note documents a single T cell receptor beta chain sequence. Antigen: not known. The CDR3 sequence is 12 residues long. CDR1 and CDR2 from the germline V gene are MDHEN and SYDVKM. The V end lost 8 bases, the J end lost 8 bases, and 13 bases lay between the germline ends. The data are from a study of T cells in localized non-small cell lung cancer. Study-level findings and limits: A median of approximately 50 of the top 100 tumor clones appeared in adjacent lung, which was paired and uninvolved.

The protocol was immunoSEQ multiplex PCR, while the TCRdb copy is restricted to in-frame clones and leaves out a portion. The profile covers roughly 36,000 clones, with approximately 91% appearing a single time and approximately 5.4% taken by the ten largest. The sequencing used PBMCs, collected before any cancer treatment. The TCR originated in a man between 40 and 70 years old with stage II lung adenocarcinoma. The chain links TRBV28 to TRBJ2-1; perhaps TRBD2 as D (5 bases). CDR3 sequence reads: CASGLLRDEQFF. DNA of the CDR3: TGTGCCAGCGGACTTTTACGTGATGAGCAGTTCTTC.